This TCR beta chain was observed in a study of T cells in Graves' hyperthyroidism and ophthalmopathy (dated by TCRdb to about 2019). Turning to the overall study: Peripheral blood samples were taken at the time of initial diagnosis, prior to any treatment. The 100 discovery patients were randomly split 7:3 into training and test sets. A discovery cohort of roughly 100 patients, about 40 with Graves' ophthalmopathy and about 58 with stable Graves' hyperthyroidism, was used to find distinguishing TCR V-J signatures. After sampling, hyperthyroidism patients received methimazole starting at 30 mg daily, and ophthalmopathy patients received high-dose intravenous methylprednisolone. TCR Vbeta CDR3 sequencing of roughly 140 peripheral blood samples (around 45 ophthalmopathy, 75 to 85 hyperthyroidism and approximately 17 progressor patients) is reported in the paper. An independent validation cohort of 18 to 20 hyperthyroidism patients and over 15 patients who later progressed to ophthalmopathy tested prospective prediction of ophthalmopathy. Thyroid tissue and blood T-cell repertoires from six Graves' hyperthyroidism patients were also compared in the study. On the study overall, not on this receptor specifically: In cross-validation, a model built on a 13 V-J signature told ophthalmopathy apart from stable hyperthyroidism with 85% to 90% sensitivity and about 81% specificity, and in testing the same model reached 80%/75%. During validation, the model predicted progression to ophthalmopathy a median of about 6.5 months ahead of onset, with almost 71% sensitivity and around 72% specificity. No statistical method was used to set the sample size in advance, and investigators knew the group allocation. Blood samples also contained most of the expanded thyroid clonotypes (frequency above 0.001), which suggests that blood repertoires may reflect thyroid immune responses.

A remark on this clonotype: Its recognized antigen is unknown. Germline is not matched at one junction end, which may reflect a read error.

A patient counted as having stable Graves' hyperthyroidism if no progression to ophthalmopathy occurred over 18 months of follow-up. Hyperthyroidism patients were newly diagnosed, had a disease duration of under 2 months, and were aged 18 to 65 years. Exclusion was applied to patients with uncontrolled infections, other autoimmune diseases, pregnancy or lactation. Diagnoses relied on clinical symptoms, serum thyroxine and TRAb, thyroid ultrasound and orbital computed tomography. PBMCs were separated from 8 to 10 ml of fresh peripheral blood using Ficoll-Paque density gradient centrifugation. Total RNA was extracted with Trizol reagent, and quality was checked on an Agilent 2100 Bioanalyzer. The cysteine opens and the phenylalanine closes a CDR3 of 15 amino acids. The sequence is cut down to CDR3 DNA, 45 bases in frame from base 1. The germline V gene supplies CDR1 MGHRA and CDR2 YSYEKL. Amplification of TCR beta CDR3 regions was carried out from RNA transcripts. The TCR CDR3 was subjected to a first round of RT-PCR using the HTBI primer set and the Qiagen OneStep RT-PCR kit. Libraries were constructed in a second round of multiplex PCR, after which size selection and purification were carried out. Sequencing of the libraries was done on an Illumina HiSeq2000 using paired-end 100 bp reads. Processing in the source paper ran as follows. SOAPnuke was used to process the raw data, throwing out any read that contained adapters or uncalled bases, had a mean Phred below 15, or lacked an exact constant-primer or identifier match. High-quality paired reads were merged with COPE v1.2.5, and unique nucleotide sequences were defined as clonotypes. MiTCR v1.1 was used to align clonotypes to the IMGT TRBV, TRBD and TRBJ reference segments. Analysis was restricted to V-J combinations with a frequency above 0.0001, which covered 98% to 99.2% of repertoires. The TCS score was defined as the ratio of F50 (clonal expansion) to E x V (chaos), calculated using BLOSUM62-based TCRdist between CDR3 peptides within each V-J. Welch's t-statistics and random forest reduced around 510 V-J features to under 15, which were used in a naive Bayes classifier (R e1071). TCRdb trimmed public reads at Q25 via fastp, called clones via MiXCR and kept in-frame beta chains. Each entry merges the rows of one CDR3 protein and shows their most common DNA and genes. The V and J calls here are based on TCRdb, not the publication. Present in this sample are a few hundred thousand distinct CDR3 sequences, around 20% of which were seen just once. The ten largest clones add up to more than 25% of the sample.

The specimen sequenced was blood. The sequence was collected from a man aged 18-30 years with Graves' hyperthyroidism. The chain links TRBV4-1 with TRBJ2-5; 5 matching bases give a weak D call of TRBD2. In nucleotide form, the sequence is TGCGCCAGCAGCCAAACGGGGTCGTACCAAGAGACCCAGGACTTC. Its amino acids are CASSQTGSYQETQDF.